This T cell receptor (beta chain) was captured by sequencing in a study of blood T cell repertoires in COVID-19 (dated by TCRdb to about 2020). In terms of the full investigation: Samples covering the acute and convalescent phases of COVID-19 were provided by collaborators in the United States, Italy and Spain. The material from the prospective study consisted of cDNA or gDNA derived from T cells, B-cell-depleted T cells, or PBMCs. Deeply sampled blood TCRbeta repertoires from subjects exposed to, actively infected with, or recovered from COVID-19 were included in the dataset. A freely available public database, intended as a resource for researchers studying the immune response to SARS-CoV-2, is where the repertoires were released. The samples were drawn from two sources: the first 160 participants of the ongoing ImmuneRACE study, and 1,254 subjects contributed by 6 global collaborators. A de-identified subject ID, COVID-19 status, age in years and sex were almost always included in the sample metadata. Where available, HLA class I and class II types were obtained from metadata supplied by the sample provider rather than from assay-based typing. Broad study findings and their caveats: The amount of clinical and demographic metadata varied by source and participant and was provided uncurated.

Enrolling through a virtual design, the prospective study's participants ranged in age from roughly 18 to 90 years and lived across about two dozen United States geographic areas. In the prospective study, cohorts were assigned on the basis of participant-reported clinical history obtained from a screening survey and a study questionnaire. Recovered participants in ImmuneRACE Cohort 3 were defined by two consecutive negative NP/OP PCR tests, clearance by a healthcare professional, or resolution of symptoms. In the prospective study, mobile phlebotomists collected whole blood, serum and a nasopharyngeal or oropharyngeal swab from each participant. Participants in the prospective study had the option to provide additional blood draws and questionnaires over a roughly 2-month period. Blood samples from the prospective study were shipped frozen or at room temperature prior to DNA extraction. There are 14 amino acids in the CDR3, from cysteine to phenylalanine inclusive. The kept DNA is CDR3 alone, 42 bases in frame from the first base. CDR1 and CDR2 (MNHEY, SVGAGI) derive from the germline V gene. V is pared back by 6 bases and J by 10 bases, with 16 bases lying between the germline termini.

The immunoSEQ Assay, a bias-controlled multiplex PCR, was used to amplify TCRbeta CDR3 regions from genomic DNA. In the paper's pipeline: Within the assay, amplification of reference gene primers was used to estimate how many nucleated cells each sample contained. Sequence reads were collapsed and filtered to measure the absolute abundance of every unique TCRbeta CDR3 rearrangement. For each sample, productive Simpson clonality was calculated as the square root of Simpson's diversity index across productive rearrangements. TCRdb carries this immuneACCESS record with in-frame sequences only. Its versions omit some clonotypes, under half of them owing to an unresolved V gene in the studies checked, with the rest unexplained. The D gene and trimming were derived from the DNA, and the V and J assignments and clone size from that table. Recorded for this sample are 250,000 to 350,000 clones; less than 85% of them occurred a single time. The ten largest clones represent 2.5% to 3% of the sample.

Turning to this clone: Which antigen it targets is not known. No base-level quality is on record; no much larger clone is a single base apart.

Sequencing was carried out using PBMCs or T cells enriched from blood (not recorded which). The sequence is built from TRBV6-5 and TRBJ1-6; the D gene lacks a confident call. The receptor's source is a woman in her fifties or sixties who had recovered from COVID-19. The sequenced DNA is TGTGCCAGCAGGGCGGGAGTTAGCGTCTCACCCCTCCACTTT. It translates to CASRAGVSVSPLHF.